Presented here are 23 T cell receptor beta chains from one specimen sequenced in a study of CD8 T cells in Susac syndrome (dated by TCRdb to the late 2010s). Library method: the immunoSEQ multiplex PCR assay. RNA was extracted using the RNeasy kit, and about 0.45 to 1 microgram was reverse transcribed with random hexamers. Starting from the raw public reads, TCRdb applied fastp trimming at Q25, assembled clones with MiXCR and retained in-frame beta chains. For every CDR3 protein sequence, its rows merge into one entry that carries the most common genes and DNA. The sample records about 250,000 distinct CDR3 sequences, over 85% of which are singletons. The top ten clones comprise 0.07% to 0.09% of the sample. Sequenced input: CD4+ T cells from PBMCs. The receptors originated from a human donor with multiple sclerosis.

In nucleotides, the CDR3 is TGCGCCAGCAGCTTGACGGGGGCGAACGGGTACGAGCAGTACTTC. Protein sequence: CASSLTGANGYEQYF. The chain employs TRBV5-1 and TRBJ2-7; TRBD1 or TRBD2 may be the D gene (6 bases each). V gave up 1 base and J gave up 4 bases, with 15 bases separating them. CDR1 and CDR2 from the germline V gene are SGHRS and YFSETQ. The CDR3 length is 15 residues.

V is TRBV10-3 and J is TRBJ2-5; D not resolved. V was clipped by 0 bases and J by 5 bases, with 10 bases between them. This CDR3 is built from 14 residues. CDR1 is ENHRY, CDR2 SYGVKD, per germline. CDR3 sequence: CAISESDGPETQYF. The CDR3 nucleotides are TGTGCCATCAGTGAGTCGGACGGTCCGGAGACCCAGTACTTC.

This chain joins TRBV5-1 and TRBJ2-5; D gene uncertain. Germline assignment: CDR1 SGHRS and CDR2 YFSETQ. This CDR3 contains 16 residues. Trimming removed 2 bases at V and 1 base at J, with 15 bases between. The CDR3 region has the DNA TGCGCCAGCAGCTTTGTGCCGACCCCTACCCAAGAGACCCAGTACTTC. Translation: CASSFVPTPTQETQYF.

As DNA, the CDR3 is TGTGCCAGCAGTTCCAACAGGGTCGATACGCAGTATTTT. Protein: CASSSNRVDTQYF. V gene TRBV2 combines with J gene TRBJ2-3; TRBD1 might be the D (6 bases). Germline assignment: CDR1 SNHLY and CDR2 FYNNEI. This CDR3 comprises 13 residues. Trimming stripped 5 bases from V and 6 bases from J, with 12 bases between.

The gene calls are TRBV29-1 and TRBJ2-3, with 9 bases identical to TRBD2. The CDR3 runs 19 residues. The trim removed 6 bases at V and 0 bases at J, leaving 19 bases unmatched. Germline V lookup: CDR1 SQVTM, CDR2 ANQGSEA. CDR3 coding DNA: TGCAGCGTCCCCGTTTCGAAAGCGGGAGGCCGGGGGAGCACAGATACGCAGTATTTT. The encoded protein is CSVPVSKAGGRGSTDTQYF.

V is TRBV30 and J is TRBJ2-5; unclear D gene. Germline V CDR1 and CDR2: GTSNPN, SVGIG (reference sequence). The CDR3 consists of 13 residues. The V end lost 1 base, the J end lost 2 bases, and 8 bases lay between the germline ends. This chain's CDR3 is CAWSAVKQETQYF. As DNA, the CDR3 is TGTGCCTGGAGTGCTGTCAAGCAAGAGACCCAGTACTTC.

This rearrangement joins TRBV6-1 to TRBJ2-5; TRBD2 matches 7 bases. This CDR3 contains 14 residues. Losses at the gene ends were 5 bases for V and 5 bases for J; bases not matched to a gene: 8. In germline, CDR1 is MNHNS, CDR2 SASEGT. The CDR3, as DNA: TGTGCCAGCAGTTTCCCGGGGGGTGTGGAGACCCAGTACTTC. Protein product: CASSFPGGVETQYF.

The J gene is TRBJ2-1, the V gene TRBV9; D is undetermined. This CDR3 comprises 13 residues. CDR1 is SGDLS and CDR2 is YYNGEE in the germline V gene. Trimming shortened V by 2 bases and J by 2 bases, and 5 bases separated the two germline ends. The CDR3 DNA reads as TGTGCCAGCAGCGTTTCGCCCTACAATGAGCAGTTCTTC. Its protein product is CASSVSPYNEQFF.

This sequence joins TRBV20-1 and TRBJ2-1, with 9 positions matching TRBD2. Germline CDR1 DFQATT, CDR2 SNEGSKA (reference sequence). J was trimmed by 0 bases and V by 1 base; bases with no gene match: 1. The CDR3 runs 15 residues. As DNA, the CDR3 is TGCAGTGCTAGAGGACTAGCGGACTCCTACAATGAGCAGTTCTTC. This gives the protein CSARGLADSYNEQFF.

The chain couples TRBV6-1 to TRBJ2-5; D may be TRBD1 (6 bases). The CDR3 covers 15 residues. The germline V and J ends were trimmed by 6 bases and 0 bases, with 14 bases remaining between them. Germline lookup yields CDR1 MNHNS and CDR2 SASEGT. The CDR3 DNA sequence: TGTGCCAGCAGGGCCCCCGGGACACACCAAGAGACCCAGTACTTC. Its translation is CASRAPGTHQETQYF.

The CDR3 coding sequence is TGTGCCAGCAGTACGCGAGGTGTTAGGGAAAAACTGTTTTTT. Its translation: CASSTRGVREKLFF. J is TRBJ1-4 and V is TRBV28; D ambiguous. The ends were cut back, 5 bases at V and 8 bases at J, with 15 bases in the middle. Looked up from germline, CDR1 is MDHEN and CDR2 is SYDVKM. This CDR3 is 14 amino acids long.

This chain connects TRBV29-1 to TRBJ2-1; D perhaps matches TRBD2 (6 bases). CDR3 length: 14 amino acids. Germline V CDR1 and CDR2: SQVTM, ANQGSEA. Deletions cut 6 bases from V and 6 bases from J, with 18 bases between. The CDR3 DNA reads TGCAGCGTCAGACCCGGGGGAAGGGGCAATGAGCAGTTCTTC. It is translated as CSVRPGGRGNEQFF.

V gene TRBV3-1 combines with J gene TRBJ2-7, with a possible D match to TRBD2 (5 bases). Germline loops: CDR1 LGHDT, CDR2 YNNKEL (reference sequence). V lost 3 bases, J lost 7 bases, and 13 bases lay in between. The CDR3 loop spans 13 amino acids. The CDR3 DNA reads TGTGCCAGCAGCCACCTTACTTCGGGGGAGCAGTACTTC. This codes for CASSHLTSGEQYF.

The CDR3 region is CASSQDWDNSYNEQFF. In DNA form, the CDR3 reads TGCGCCAGCAGCCAAGATTGGGACAACTCCTACAATGAGCAGTTCTTC. The chain combines TRBV4-1 with TRBJ2-1, with D tentatively TRBD1 (6 bases). From germline, CDR1 is MGHRA and CDR2 YSYEKL. V shed 0 bases and J shed 0 bases, with 9 bases lying between them. CDR3 length: 16 amino acids.

The chain has TRBV6-6 and TRBJ2-7; D may be TRBD1 or TRBD2 (5 bases each). V was cut by 6 bases and J by 4 bases, with 16 bases left in between. The germline gives CDR1 MNHNY, CDR2 SVGAGI (reference sequence). CDR3 length: 14 residues. Here the CDR3 DNA reads TGTGCCAGCAGACAGGAGGACTGGCGATACGAGCAGTACTTC. Protein: CASRQEDWRYEQYF.

This clonotype was counted a single time. The chain joins TRBV9 to TRBJ2-3; weak D call: TRBD1 (5 bases). The germline V and J ends were trimmed by 2 bases and 0 bases, with 7 bases remaining between them. The CDR3 has 14 residues. The germline V gene encodes CDR1 SGDLS and CDR2 YYNGEE. CDR3 in amino acids: CASSVQGSTDTQYF. CDR3 in DNA: TGTGCCAGCAGCGTGCAGGGTAGCACAGATACGCAGTATTTT.

The chain employs TRBV20-1 and TRBJ1-3; 10 nucleotides match TRBD1. J gave up 4 bases and V 6 bases, and 6 bases lay outside the gene matches. The germline V gene encodes CDR1 DFQATT and CDR2 SNEGSKA (reference sequence). This CDR3 is 14 amino acids long. For the CDR3, the DNA is TGCAGTGCCACTGACAGGGGGCGCGGAAACACCATATATTTT. It codes for CSATDRGRGNTIYF.

There are a few counts of this clonotype. The chain carries TRBV7-2 and TRBJ2-3, with 10 bases identical to TRBD2. There are 15 residues in the CDR3. Germline CDR1 reads SGHTA; CDR2 reads FQGNSA. The trim removed 1 base at V and 4 bases at J, leaving 2 bases unmatched. In DNA, the CDR3 is TGTGCCAGCAGCTTAGGACTAGCGGGCGCAGATACGCAGTATTTT. Translation gives CASSLGLAGADTQYF.

V is TRBV6-1 and J is TRBJ2-2, with 8 bases matching TRBD2. CDR3 length: 16 residues. Germline V gives CDR1 MNHNS, CDR2 SASEGT. Germline trimming cut 7 bases from V and 7 bases from J; bases unmatched to any gene: 14. In DNA, the CDR3 is TGTGCCAGCACTGGGGTGGGACTAGAAGTAGGCGGGGAGCTGTTTTTT. Amino acid sequence: CASTGVGLEVGGELFF.

This chain uses TRBV3-1 with TRBJ1-5; no clear D. The CDR3 spans 13 residues. V dropped 5 bases and J dropped 7 bases, with 12 bases sitting between them. The V gene's germline CDR1 is LGHDT and CDR2 YNNKEL (reference sequence). CDR3 in amino acids: CASSYGREQPQHF. The CDR3 DNA sequence: TGTGCCAGCAGCTATGGAAGGGAGCAGCCCCAGCATTTT.

The rearrangement uses TRBV28 and TRBJ2-7; D is possibly TRBD1 (6 bases). Deletions cut 5 bases from V and 2 bases from J, with 16 bases between. This CDR3 region has 15 residues. Per the germline V gene, CDR1 is MDHEN and CDR2 is SYDVKM. For the CDR3, the DNA is TGTGCCAGCAGTACCCCACAGGGACCAACCTACGAGCAGTACTTC. It yields the protein CASSTPQGPTYEQYF.

The chain employs TRBV7-9 and TRBJ1-1; D unresolved. This CDR3 has 14 residues. Germline CDR1 reads SEHNR; CDR2 reads FQNEAQ (reference sequence). The V end lost 4 bases, the J end lost 8 bases, and 17 bases lay between the germline ends. The CDR3 here is CASSSRYEGREAFF. In nucleotides, the CDR3 is TGTGCCAGCAGCTCCCGCTATGAGGGCAGGGAAGCTTTCTTT.

This sequence joins TRBV11-2 and TRBJ2-7; a weak D match, TRBD1 (6 bases). The ends were cut back, 1 base at V and 3 bases at J, with 10 bases in the middle. The germline CDR1 and CDR2 sequences are SGHAT and FQNNGV. The CDR3 extends over 14 amino acids. CDR3 DNA sequence: TGTGCCAGCAGCTTAGTACAGGGAGACTACGAGCAGTACTTC. Amino acids: CASSLVQGDYEQYF.